This T cell receptor beta chain was captured in a study of immune evolution from preneoplasia to lung adenocarcinoma. The CDR3 loop spans 12 amino acids. CDR1 and CDR2 (germline): LGHNA, YSLEER. For this clone: Its antigen is not identified. At one boundary the junction diverges from the germline segment, which might be a read error.

Only in-frame clones appear in the TCRdb table, and some are missing; sequencing was by immunoSEQ multiplex PCR. The sample lists fewer than 9,000 clones, 78% occurring once. Study conclusions and caveats: Normal lung had the highest top T cell clone frequencies. Clonality was highest in normal lung, lower in later-stage lesions apparently.

V is TRBV4-3 and J is TRBJ2-7; weak D call: TRBD1 (6 bases). Sequencing was done on a sample of FFPE adjacent normal lung tissue. The source is a person aged 65 to 85 with lung adenocarcinoma. The CDR3 protein is CASSQDDRKQYF. The CDR3 DNA follows: TGCGCCAGCAGCCAAGATGACAGGAAGCAATACTTC.